This T cell receptor beta chain was observed in a study of blood T cell repertoires in COVID-19 (dated by TCRdb to about 2020). General notes on the study: Collaborator samples came from the United States, Italy and Spain and covered acute and convalescent phases of COVID-19. The repertoires were released in a freely available public database meant as a resource for research on the immune response to SARS-CoV-2. The material from the prospective study consisted of cDNA or gDNA derived from T cells, B-cell-depleted T cells, or PBMCs. Where available, HLA class I and class II types were taken from metadata supplied by the sample provider and were not determined by assay-based typing. Nearly every sample came with metadata listing a de-identified subject ID, COVID-19 status, age in years and sex. The dataset comprised deeply sampled blood TCRbeta repertoires from subjects exposed to, actively infected with, or recovered from COVID-19. The samples were drawn from the first 160 participants of the ongoing ImmuneRACE study and from 1,254 subjects provided by 6 global collaborators.

Concerning this clone itself: Its antigen remains unidentified. No base qualities exist here, and no much larger clone lies one base off it.

In the prospective study, participants were about 18 to 90 years old, resided in fewer than 25 geographic areas of the United States, and were enrolled through a virtual design. In the prospective study, cohorts were assigned on the basis of participant-reported clinical history obtained from a screening survey and a study questionnaire. For ImmuneRACE Cohort 3, a participant was defined as recovered based on two consecutive negative NP/OP PCR tests, clearance by a healthcare professional, or resolution of symptoms. Each participant in the prospective study had whole blood, serum and a nasopharyngeal or oropharyngeal swab collected by mobile phlebotomists. Participants in the prospective study had the option to provide additional blood draws and questionnaires over a roughly 2-month period. Blood samples from the prospective study were shipped frozen or at room temperature prior to DNA extraction.

TCRbeta CDR3 regions were amplified from genomic DNA by means of the immunoSEQ Assay, a bias-controlled multiplex PCR. The paper's processing steps were these. Nucleated cell counts per sample were estimated from amplification of reference gene primers within the assay. To quantify the absolute abundance of each unique TCRbeta CDR3 rearrangement, sequence reads were collapsed and filtered. For each sample, productive Simpson clonality was calculated by taking the square root of Simpson's diversity index across productive rearrangements. TCRdb retrieved this table from immuneACCESS and kept in-frame rearrangements only. Not all clones are present; in checked studies, unresolved V genes account for under half, and no reason is known for the remainder. V, J and clone size reflect that table, while D and trimming were determined from the DNA. The sample yields a few hundred thousand clones; 75% to 90% were counted once. The ten top clones hold about 9% of the sample.

Results the study describes overall, beyond this receptor: Clinical and demographic metadata were provided uncurated, with the amount varying by source and participant.

The specimen was PBMCs or T cells enriched from blood (not recorded which). The clonotype originates from a man between 40 and 49 years old who had recovered from COVID-19.

The nucleotides read TGTGCCAGCACCAGGGACTACTCTAGGTACGAGCAGTACTTC. This encodes CASTRDYSRYEQYF. This sequence uses TRBV6-8 and TRBJ2-7; 7 of the junction bases match TRBD2. CDR1 and CDR2, looked up from the germline V gene, are MNHGY and SAAAGT. V lost 7 bases and J lost 4 bases, and the count of bases not matched to a germline gene is 10. Measured from the cysteine to the phenylalanine, the CDR3 is 14 residues long. The read is trimmed to its CDR3 DNA, 42 bases read in frame from base 1.